The 30 T cell receptor beta chains listed next were all sequenced from one sample in a study of cytotoxic CD8 clonotypes in ibrutinib-treated CLL. TCRdb's table, derived via immunoSEQ multiplex PCR, lists solely in-frame clones and lacks some. The sample yields about 140,000 clones, roughly 80% seen once. Sequences were derived from PBMCs, sampled after 12 months of ibrutinib treatment. These receptors originate from a human donor with chronic lymphocytic leukemia.

V is TRBV7-8 and J is TRBJ2-5, with 10 bases matching TRBD2. The CDR3 spans 17 residues. Trimming at V came to 3 bases and at J to 3 bases, leaving 10 bases not matched to a gene. The germline gives CDR1 SGHVS, CDR2 FQNEAQ. The CDR3 loop is CASSFLASGGPKETQYF. The CDR3 DNA reads as TGTGCCAGCAGCTTTTTGGCTAGCGGGGGTCCTAAAGAGACCCAGTACTTC.

CDR3 DNA sequence: TGTGCCAGCAGTTTTGACCTCTACGAGCAGTACTTC. It specifies CASSFDLYEQYF. The chain links TRBV6-5 to TRBJ2-7; D remains ambiguous. Per germline, CDR1 MNHEY and CDR2 SVGAGI. V lost 4 bases to trimming and J lost 3 bases, with 7 bases between them. This CDR3 has 12 amino acids.

This clone is a singleton in its sample. The chain carries TRBV4-2 and TRBJ2-7, with 7 bases lining up with TRBD2. The CDR3 totals 16 residues. Germline trimming cut 3 bases from V and 6 bases from J; bases unmatched to any gene: 14. CDR1 and CDR2 from the germline V gene are LGHNA and YNFKEQ. The CDR3: CASSQNQEGWEGEQYF. For the CDR3, the DNA is TGTGCCAGCAGCCAGAACCAGGAAGGGTGGGAGGGCGAGCAGTACTTC.

The chain is built from TRBV2 and TRBJ1-2; TRBD1 is a possible D gene (6 bases). Trimming stripped 6 bases from V and 5 bases from J, with 22 bases between. The V gene's germline CDR1 is SNHLY and CDR2 FYNNEI. The CDR3 extends over 16 amino acids. CDR3 residues: CASSITNLGGAYGYTF. CDR3 bases: TGTGCCAGCAGCATTACCAACCTGGGGGGGGCATATGGCTACACCTTC.

The gene calls are TRBV11-2 and TRBJ2-5; D uncertain. The V gene's germline CDR1 is SGHAT and CDR2 FQNNGV. The V end lost 6 bases, the J end lost 5 bases, and 7 bases lay between the germline ends. This CDR3 region has 11 residues. CDR3 loop: CASRLDETQYF. CDR3 bases: TGTGCCAGCAGATTGGATGAGACCCAGTACTTC.

This clone was counted between two and nine times. The chain combines TRBV19 with TRBJ1-2; weak D call: TRBD1 (6 bases). V was trimmed by 1 base and J by 8 bases, leaving 20 bases between them. Germline V gene sequence: CDR1 LNHDA, CDR2 SQIVND (reference sequence). This CDR3 spans 16 amino acids. The CDR3 bases are TGTGCCAGTAGTATAGGTCCAGGGGACGTCCTTTACGGCTACACCTTC. It specifies CASSIGPGDVLYGYTF.

V is TRBV5-4 and J is TRBJ2-5, with TRBD2 identical over 8 bases. V gave up 1 base and J gave up 5 bases; unmatched junction bases: 4. Germline V lookup: CDR1 SGHNT, CDR2 YYREEE (reference sequence). The CDR3 is 14 amino acids. The CDR3 loop reads CASSLRGGGETQYF. CDR3 sequence (DNA): TGTGCCAGCAGCTTGCGGGGGGGAGGGGAGACCCAGTACTTC.

This chain uses TRBV2 with TRBJ1-1, with TRBD1 identical over 7 bases. V shed 3 bases and J 10 bases; nucleotides not matched to a gene: 8. CDR1 and CDR2 from the germline V gene are SNHLY and FYNNEI. The CDR3 contains 13 residues. The CDR3 loop reads CASSDMGSGGAFF. CDR3 DNA: TGTGCCAGCAGTGATATGGGGTCAGGGGGAGCTTTCTTT.

The rearrangement joins TRBV4-2 to TRBJ2-2, with D perhaps matching TRBD2 (6 bases). CDR3 length equals 15 residues. Germline CDR1 LGHNA, CDR2 YNFKEQ. V dropped 4 bases and J dropped 3 bases, with 12 bases sitting between them. CDR3 nucleotide sequence: TGTGCCAGCAGCCTAGGGGACTCCGACACCGGGGAGCTGTTTTTT. It yields the protein CASSLGDSDTGELFF.

The chain combines TRBV5-6 with TRBJ2-3; perhaps TRBD2 as D (5 bases). V gave up 3 bases and J gave up 2 bases, with 10 bases separating them. CDR1 is SGHDT, CDR2 YYEEEE, per germline. This CDR3 region has 14 residues. This CDR3 is CASSSSGLTDTQYF. The CDR3 DNA follows: TGTGCCAGCAGCTCGAGCGGCCTCACAGATACGCAGTATTTT.

The rearrangement joins TRBV7-2 to TRBJ2-5; possible D gene TRBD2, 5 bases. The CDR3 spans 13 residues. Germline V gives CDR1 SGHTA, CDR2 FQGNSA. V was clipped by 4 bases and J by 5 bases, with 11 bases between them. The chain's CDR3 is CASSSRVWETQYF. In DNA form, the CDR3 reads TGTGCCAGCAGCTCGCGGGTGTGGGAGACCCAGTACTTC.

This clone was seen once. The rearrangement uses TRBV4-1 and TRBJ1-5; D is perhaps TRBD1 (5 bases). The CDR3 sequence is 16 residues long. Germline loops: CDR1 MGHRA, CDR2 YSYEKL. The V gene lost 3 bases and the J gene lost 9 bases, with 21 bases spanning the gap. This chain's CDR3 is CASSQAPGGDPWPQHF. The CDR3 DNA follows: TGCGCCAGCAGCCAGGCGCCCGGTGGGGACCCATGGCCCCAGCATTTT.

The chain joins TRBV27 to TRBJ2-1, with D unclear. CDR1 and CDR2 from the germline V gene are MNHEY and SMNVEV (reference sequence). V was trimmed by 0 bases and J by 2 bases, leaving 11 bases between them. The CDR3 runs 16 residues. CDR3 in amino acids: CASSLSSAAPYNEQFF. The CDR3 nucleotides read TGTGCCAGCAGTTTATCCTCGGCTGCCCCCTACAATGAGCAGTTCTTC.

The chain has TRBV10-3 and TRBJ2-1, with 10 bases identical to TRBD1. This CDR3 region has 18 residues. Germline lookup yields CDR1 ENHRY and CDR2 SYGVKD. V shed 5 bases and J 1 base; nucleotides not matched to a gene: 11. The CDR3 loop reads CAISRTGGNSLSYNEQFF. CDR3 nucleotide sequence: TGTGCCATCAGTCGGACAGGGGGGAACTCCCTTTCCTACAATGAGCAGTTCTTC.

V and J are TRBV7-8 and TRBJ2-3; the D is unclear. Germline CDR1 is SGHVS and CDR2 is FQNEAQ. CDR3 length equals 14 residues. Trimming shortened V by 7 bases and J by 4 bases, and 15 bases separated the two germline ends. Written as DNA, the CDR3 is TGTGCCAGCATCCCGGAAAATCGGGCAGATACGCAGTATTTT. Protein sequence: CASIPENRADTQYF. The complete variable domain, with remaining parts taken from reference TRBV7-8 and TRBJ2-3, reads GAGVSQSPRYKVAKRGQDVALRCDPISGHVSLFWYQQALGQGPEFLTYFQNEAQLDKSGLPSDRFFAERPEGSVSTLKIQRTQQEDSAVYLCASIPENRADTQYFGPGTRLTVL.

This clone appeared a few times. The rearrangement links TRBV2 to TRBJ1-5; D gene uncertain. The CDR3 has 12 residues. Germline V CDR1 and CDR2: SNHLY, FYNNEI. Trimming stripped 7 bases from V and 5 bases from J, with 9 bases between. CDR3 sequence (DNA): TGTGCCAGCACTACGGGGTATCAGCCCCAGCATTTT. Translated, it gives CASTTGYQPQHF.

The chain recombines TRBV2 with TRBJ2-1; 11 nucleotides align to TRBD2. The CDR3 contains 18 residues. Unmatched junction bases numbered 17, after V lost 1 base and J lost 12 bases. Germline CDR1 is SNHLY and CDR2 is FYNNEI. The CDR3 nucleotides read TGTGCCAGCAGTGAAGGGGACACAAGACTAGCGGGGCTGAGGGGGCAGTTCTTC. This sequence encodes CASSEGDTRLAGLRGQFF.

This clone was seen only once. The chain has TRBV4-1 and TRBJ2-7; D is tentatively TRBD1 or TRBD2 (5 bases each). Per the germline V gene, CDR1 is MGHRA and CDR2 is YSYEKL. The CDR3 runs 14 residues. V lost 2 bases, J lost 4 bases, and 12 bases lay in between. CDR3 DNA sequence: TGCGCCAGCAGCCAACATAGGGACGGGTACGAGCAGTACTTC. This translates into CASSQHRDGYEQYF.

This clone appeared a few times. V gene TRBV9 combines with J gene TRBJ1-4; the match to TRBD1 covers 10 bases. After removal of 4 bases from V and 8 bases from J, the junction contained 8 bases not matched to a gene. CDR3 size: 15 residues. CDR1 and CDR2 from the germline V gene are SGDLS and YYNGEE. CDR3 in DNA: TGTGCCAGCAGCTCTCAGACAGGGGGCCGAGAAAAACTGTTTTTT. Protein sequence: CASSSQTGGREKLFF.

The chain employs TRBV30 and TRBJ2-5; possible D gene TRBD1, 5 bases. V was trimmed by 4 bases and J by 5 bases, leaving 17 bases between them. This CDR3 spans 14 amino acids. Germline V lookup: CDR1 GTSNPN, CDR2 SVGIG (reference sequence). The CDR3 protein is CAWNPIRVGETQYF. Written as DNA, the CDR3 is TGTGCCTGGAACCCCATCAGGGTCGGGGAGACCCAGTACTTC.

The chain combines TRBV4-1 with TRBJ2-5, with D uncertain. The CDR3 loop spans 14 amino acids. The germline gives CDR1 MGHRA, CDR2 YSYEKL. V was pared by 0 bases and J by 5 bases, with 10 bases between. The CDR3 nucleotides read TGCGCCAGCAGCCAAGAGGGCCCCGAGGAGACCCAGTACTTC. It is translated as CASSQEGPEETQYF.

J is TRBJ1-2 and V is TRBV29-1; D possibly corresponds to TRBD1 (6 bases). V lost 7 bases and J 2 bases, leaving 14 bases between the germline ends. This CDR3 contains 13 residues. From germline, CDR1 is SQVTM and CDR2 ANQGSEA. The CDR3 nucleotides read TGCAGCGCTCGGAACAGGGCAAACTATGGCTACACCTTC. Its protein is CSARNRANYGYTF. The full variable domain, with the rest looked up from reference TRBV29-1 and TRBJ1-2, is SAVISQKPSRDICQRGTSLTIQCQVDSQVTMMFWYRQQPGQSLTLIATANQGSEATYESGFVIDKFPISRPNLTFSTLTVSNMSPEDSSIYLCSARNRANYGYTFGSGTRLTVV.

This clone is a singleton in its sample. The V call is TRBV11-2, the J call TRBJ2-3, with D possibly being TRBD2 (6 bases). The germline CDR1 and CDR2 sequences are SGHAT and FQNNGV. V shed 2 bases and J shed 3 bases, with 15 bases lying between them. This CDR3 spans 16 amino acids. Written as DNA, the CDR3 is TGTGCCAGCAGCTTACTGACCGGGAGTAGGACAGATACGCAGTATTTT. Amino acid sequence: CASSLLTGSRTDTQYF.

The genes are TRBV12-5 and TRBJ1-1; D ambiguous. V lost 5 bases to trimming and J lost 0 bases, with 7 bases between them. This CDR3 contains 13 residues. Germline V CDR1 and CDR2: LGHNT, FRNRAP. In DNA form, the CDR3 reads TGTGCTAGTGGTACCACAATGAACACTGAAGCTTTCTTT. Residues: CASGTTMNTEAFF.

The CDR3 region is CASSLLSRGLLAGAREQYF. The CDR3, as DNA: TGTGCCAGCAGTCTACTATCCAGGGGGCTATTAGCGGGAGCGCGCGAGCAGTACTTC. The rearrangement joins TRBV27 to TRBJ2-7, with D possibly TRBD2 on 9 matching bases. The V gene's germline CDR1 is MNHEY and CDR2 SMNVEV (reference sequence). The CDR3 consists of 19 residues. V dropped 5 bases and J dropped 6 bases, with 32 bases sitting between them.

The chain carries TRBV10-3 and TRBJ1-2; TRBD1 aligns across 8 bases. The V gene's germline CDR1 is ENHRY and CDR2 SYGVKD. The V and J ends lost 0 bases and 7 bases, in that order; junction bases with no gene match: 4. The CDR3 spans 14 residues. The CDR3 sequence is CAISESQGAGGYTF. The CDR3 coding sequence is TGTGCCATCAGTGAGTCGCAGGGGGCAGGTGGCTACACCTTC.

The rearrangement uses TRBV5-1 and TRBJ2-7, with TRBD1 identical over 8 bases. The CDR3 has 14 amino acids. Trimming cost V 1 base and J 9 bases; bases outside gene matches: 9. CDR1 and CDR2 (germline): SGHRS, YFSETQ. CDR3 region: CASSLYRTGNVQYF. The CDR3 coding sequence is TGCGCCAGCAGCTTGTATCGGACAGGGAACGTGCAGTACTTC.

The chain couples TRBV29-1 to TRBJ2-7; D may be TRBD2 (6 bases). Germline V CDR1 and CDR2: SQVTM, ANQGSEA. The CDR3 is 12 amino acids. Trimming removed 6 bases at V and 6 bases at J, with 15 bases between. The CDR3 DNA reads as TGCAGCGTCGCGCGGGGTCAGGTCGAGCAGTACTTC. It yields the protein CSVARGQVEQYF.

The chain links TRBV30 to TRBJ2-7, with D possibly being TRBD1 (7 bases). CDR1 GTSNPN and CDR2 SVGIG come from the germline V gene (reference sequence). The length of the CDR3 is 12 residues. The germline V and J ends were trimmed by 8 bases and 4 bases, with 15 bases remaining between them. In DNA, the CDR3 is TGTGCCCTCAGGGGGGCCCTGTACGAGCAGTACTTC. Its protein product is CALRGALYEQYF.

The chain has TRBV13 and TRBJ2-3; 7 bases fit TRBD2. The V gene's germline CDR1 is PRHDT and CDR2 FYEKMQ (reference sequence). This CDR3 has 18 amino acids. J gave up 0 bases and V 5 bases, and 14 bases lay outside the gene matches. CDR3 bases: TGTGCCAGCAGCGCCGGGACTGGCGGGGGAGCTAGCACAGATACGCAGTATTTT. Amino acids: CASSAGTGGGASTDTQYF.